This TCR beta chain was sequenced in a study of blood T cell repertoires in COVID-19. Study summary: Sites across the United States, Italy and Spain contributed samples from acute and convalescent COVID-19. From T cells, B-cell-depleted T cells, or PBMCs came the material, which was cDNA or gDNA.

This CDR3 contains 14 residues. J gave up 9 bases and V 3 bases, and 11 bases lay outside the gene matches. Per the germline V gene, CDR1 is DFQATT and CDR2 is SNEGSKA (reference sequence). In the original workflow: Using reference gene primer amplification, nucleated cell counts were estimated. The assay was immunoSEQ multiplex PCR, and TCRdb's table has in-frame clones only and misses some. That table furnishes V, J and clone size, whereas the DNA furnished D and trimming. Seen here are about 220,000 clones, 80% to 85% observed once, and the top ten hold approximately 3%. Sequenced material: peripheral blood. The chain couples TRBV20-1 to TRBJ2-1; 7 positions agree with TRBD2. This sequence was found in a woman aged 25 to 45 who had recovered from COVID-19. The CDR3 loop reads CSASGGSSPLEQFF. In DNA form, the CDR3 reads TGCAGTGCTAGTGGCGGGAGTAGTCCCCTTGAGCAGTTCTTC.